The clone carrying this T cell receptor (beta chain) showed up many times. Its matching antigen is unknown. The data stem from a study of T-cell reconstitution after alpha-beta-depleted transplantation in children. Study results and limitations: Most T-cell counts and diversity one year after the transplant came from T cells that were newly produced. About two months after transplant, alpha-beta T cells reportedly came from several hundred expanded graft clones. Certain patients had high TCRbeta diversity at day 60, and it came from recipient T cells and thymic progenitors that survived.

CDR3 length: 13 amino acids. Germline V gene lookup returns CDR1 SGHTA and CDR2 FQGNSA. Trimming took off 10 bases at V and 3 bases at J, with 12 bases between the two ends. Unique molecular identifiers were used to barcode this TCRbeta library. Using its own MiXCR run on the PCR reads, TCRdb lists one record per CDR3 protein. Here the sample spans roughly 280,000 distinct CDR3 sequences, around a tenth being singletons. The sequences come from peripheral blood, collected 180 days after TCRalphabeta/CD19-depleted stem cell transplant. The sequence was collected from a male patient aged 2-9 years who had a stem cell transplant for chronic granulomatous disease, so the T cells may come from the graft donor. V and J are TRBV7-2 and TRBJ1-4; no clear D. CDR3: CAIKTAPNEKLFF. The CDR3 coding sequence is TGTGCCATCAAGACCGCCCCTAATGAAAAACTGTTTTTT.